One sample yielded the 14 T cell receptor beta chains listed below, sequenced in a study of T cells in Graves' hyperthyroidism and ophthalmopathy. It was RNA transcripts that yielded the amplified TCR beta CDR3 regions. The TCR CDR3 first-round RT-PCR relied on the HTBI primer set. TCRdb itself ran the multiplex PCR reads through MiXCR, one entry per CDR3 protein. The sample lists about 500,000 distinct CDR3 sequences; about 15% were seen once. Sequenced: blood. All receptors derive from a woman between 18 and 30 years old with Graves' hyperthyroidism.

This clonotype was counted many times. The V gene is TRBV19, the J gene TRBJ2-5, with TRBD2 matching over 11 bases. CDR1 LNHDA and CDR2 SQIVND come from the germline V gene (reference sequence). With V trimmed by 5 bases and J by 3 bases, 8 bases remained unmatched. The CDR3 loop spans 16 amino acids. The CDR3: CASSSRGTSGKETQYF. CDR3 nucleotides: TGTGCCAGTAGTTCGCGCGGGACTAGCGGCAAAGAGACCCAGTACTTC.

This clonotype occurred many times. This sequence joins TRBV28 and TRBJ1-1; 9 positions agree with TRBD1. The CDR3 is 15 residues long. Germline V CDR1 and CDR2: MDHEN, SYDVKM. The trim removed 2 bases at V and 3 bases at J, leaving 4 bases unmatched. CDR3 bases: TGTGCCAGCAGTTTAAAGACAGGGGGTGACACTGAAGCTTTCTTT. The encoded protein is CASSLKTGGDTEAFF.

J is TRBJ2-7 and V is TRBV20-1; 13 bases agree with TRBD2. The CDR3 totals 15 residues. Germline V gives CDR1 DFQATT, CDR2 SNEGSKA (reference sequence). After removal of 1 base from V and 2 bases from J, the junction contained 2 bases not matched to a gene. CDR3 in amino acids: CSARGGLAGAYEQYV. The CDR3 DNA reads TGCAGTGCTAGAGGTGGACTAGCGGGAGCCTACGAGCAGTACGTC.

This clonotype came up many times. The chain employs TRBV2 and TRBJ1-1; 7 bases agree with TRBD1. J gave up 8 bases and V 6 bases, and 12 bases lay outside the gene matches. The germline gives CDR1 SNHLY, CDR2 FYNNEI. The length of the CDR3 is 14 residues. The CDR3 DNA reads TGTGCCAGCAGATATACCTACAGGGGCAGAGAAGCTTTCTTT. Translation gives CASRYTYRGREAFF.

This rearrangement joins TRBV4-2 to TRBJ2-5, with unresolved D. Germline assignment: CDR1 LGHNA and CDR2 YNFKEQ. This CDR3 has 15 amino acids. With 0 bases removed from V and 5 bases from J, the gap between germline ends came to 13 bases. This CDR3 is CASSQEGGMGETQYF. The CDR3 DNA sequence: TGTGCCAGCAGCCAAGAGGGCGGAATGGGGGAGACCCAGTACTTC.

This clonotype was detected many times. The chain links TRBV5-1 to TRBJ1-1, with D possibly being TRBD1 (5 bases). This CDR3 has 14 amino acids. Trimming removed 0 bases from V and 1 base from J, with 7 bases in between. Germline CDR1 and CDR2: SGHRS and YFSETQ. This CDR3 is CASSLARGNTEAFF. The CDR3 DNA reads as TGCGCCAGCAGCTTGGCTAGGGGGAACACTGAAGCTTTCTTT.

This clonotype was recorded a few times. The chain employs TRBV6-2 or TRBV6-3 and TRBJ2-2, with 11 positions matching TRBD2. Germline lookup yields CDR1 MNHEY and CDR2 SVGEGT. Unmatched junction bases numbered 11, after V lost 9 bases and J lost 2 bases. The CDR3 is 17 residues long. CDR3 DNA: TGTGCCAGTACGTTAGCGGGAGGGCCGATAAACACCGGGGAGCTGTTTTTT. Its protein is CASTLAGGPINTGELFF.

V usage is TRBV7-3 and J usage is TRBJ1-5; D is uncertain. The CDR3 extends over 17 amino acids. The V end was cut by 2 bases, the J end by 1 base, with 15 bases between. CDR1 is SGHTA and CDR2 is FQGTGA in the germline V gene. CDR3: CASSLALRGFSNQPQHF. The DNA for the CDR3 is TGTGCCAGCAGCTTAGCGTTGAGAGGGTTCAGCAATCAGCCCCAGCATTTT.

The V call is TRBV6-2 or TRBV6-3, the J call TRBJ2-1, with a tentative D call TRBD2 (5 bases). V lost 8 bases, J lost 2 bases, and 10 bases lay in between. Germline V gene data show CDR1 as MNHEY and CDR2 as SVGEGT. The CDR3 is 13 residues long. The CDR3 here is CASRTEAYNEQFF. CDR3 sequence (DNA): TGTGCCAGCCGGACGGAGGCCTACAATGAGCAGTTCTTC.

In its sample, this clonotype was seen many times. The J gene is TRBJ1-4, the V gene TRBV6-2 or TRBV6-3, with D tentatively TRBD1 (6 bases). V shed 5 bases and J shed 3 bases, with 13 bases lying between them. Germline values: CDR1 MNHEY, CDR2 SVGEGT. This CDR3 region has 15 residues. The CDR3 here is CASSLQGFPNEKLFF. CDR3 nucleotide sequence: TGTGCCAGCAGTCTACAGGGATTCCCTAATGAAAAACTGTTTTTT.

Only a few counts were recorded for this clonotype. The chain has TRBV5-1 and TRBJ2-3; the D gene is possibly TRBD2 (6 bases). Per germline, CDR1 SGHRS and CDR2 YFSETQ. The CDR3 extends over 17 amino acids. Trimming stripped 0 bases from V and 0 bases from J, with 14 bases between. The CDR3 protein is CASSLARRRDSTDTQYF. CDR3 DNA: TGCGCCAGCAGCTTGGCCCGCCGGCGGGATAGCACAGATACGCAGTATTTT.

In this sample, this clonotype turned up many times. The chain combines TRBV11-2 with TRBJ1-4, with TRBD1 matching over 9 bases. The germline V gene has CDR1 SGHAT and CDR2 FQNNGV. CDR3 length: 15 amino acids. The ends lost 4 bases at V and 7 bases at J; junction bases unmatched: 7. The CDR3 DNA reads TGTGCCAGCAGCTCACTAGGACAGGGGAGTGAAAAACTGTTTTTT. Amino acid sequence: CASSSLGQGSEKLFF.

This clonotype has only a few counts. The rearrangement uses TRBV7-9 and TRBJ1-5; 8 bases line up with TRBD1. Trimming removed 1 base from V and 0 bases from J; junction bases left unmatched: 2. The germline gives CDR1 SEHNR, CDR2 FQNEAQ (reference sequence). This CDR3 contains 16 residues. The CDR3 reads CASSLGTGNSNQPQHF. The CDR3 region has the DNA TGTGCCAGCAGCTTAGGGACAGGGAATAGCAATCAGCCCCAGCATTTT.

This clonotype appeared many times. The chain recombines TRBV28 with TRBJ2-1, with D tentatively TRBD2 (6 bases). The germline CDR1 and CDR2 sequences are MDHEN and SYDVKM. This CDR3 comprises 15 residues. V was cut by 6 bases and J by 0 bases, with 12 bases left in between. This CDR3 is CASSHGGVSYNEQFF. The CDR3 bases are TGTGCCAGCAGCCATGGAGGGGTCTCCTACAATGAGCAGTTCTTC.